The clone carrying this T cell receptor beta chain was seen many times. No antigen is known for it. Germline lookup yields CDR1 MNHNY and CDR2 SVGAGI (reference sequence). V lost 5 bases, J lost 3 bases, and 15 bases lay in between. The CDR3 is 15 amino acids. The entry originates in a study of blood T cells in healthy people across ages. The study, taken as a whole, reports: With donor CMV status unknown, expanded clonotype changes were possibly confounded. A greater number of naive CD4+ cells and higher diversity distinguished long-lived donors from aged donors.

A J-beta primer mix and a sample-barcoded 5' primer were used in a second PCR of about 7 to 12 cycles. TCRdb reanalysed the 5' RACE reads using MiXCR and keeps one entry per CDR3 protein. The top ten clones hold roughly 14% of a sample with hundreds of thousands of distinct CDR3 sequences, roughly 30% of them seen once. The sequencing input was blood. This sequence joins TRBV6-6 and TRBJ2-3; perhaps TRBD2 as D (5 bases). The source is a woman over 75 in good health. CDR3 residues: CASSRRSTSTDTQYF. The CDR3 DNA sequence: TGTGCCAGCAGTCGCAGGAGCACTAGTACAGATACGCAGTATTTT.